This T cell receptor beta chain comes out of a study of shared clonotypes between healthy human individuals (dated by TCRdb to about 2020). Regarding the complete study: The cohort comprised two women and three men aged 18 to 49 years. For each donor, three plates each were used for CD4 naive and CD4 memory, two plates were used for CD8 naive, and one plate was used for CD8 memory. The study deeply sequenced blood TCR repertoires of about 5 healthy adults to estimate repertoire size and the extent of clonotype sharing between individuals. Libraries were prepared and TCR repertoires were sequenced by different laboratories using diverse techniques, in order to increase sequencing depth and limit assay-specific biases. Between about 0.94 and 10 billion PBMCs per donor were obtained by leukapheresis.

Using the deep immunoSEQ assay, TCR CDR3 regions were amplified from genomic DNA by multiplex PCR. Extracted genomic DNA from each cell subset was spread evenly across all wells of several immunoSEQ 96-well plates, with each plate serving as a replicate. For sorted subsets, approximately 200 ng of genomic DNA, equivalent to around 30,000 T cell genomes, went into each replicate PCR. The purified libraries were quantified using a Qubit 3.0 fluorometer, sized with a Bioanalyzer 2100, and then quantified again using the KAPA Library Quantification kit. Every immunoSEQ 96-well plate was sequenced on a dedicated single-read 150-cycle Illumina NextSeq 550 flow cell. Per the source publication's procedure: The immunoSEQ output contained only junctional sequences without quality scores, so filtering could not match that applied to full-length reads. Sequences were annotated with PyIR, a Python wrapper for IgBLAST v1.9, using IMGT germline references to assign V/J genes and CDR3. Reads were filtered out if the reads had weak V/J assignments (E-value above 1e-6), no CDR3, stop codons, out-of-frame junctions, or ambiguous translated residues. V3J clonotypes were defined as sequences sharing an identical inferred V gene, J gene, and CDR3 amino acid sequence. Percentage overlap between repertoires was calculated by dividing the number of shared unique clonotypes by the size of the smaller repertoire. RTK rarefaction, the Chao1 estimator, and Recon v2.1 estimates of unobserved clonotypes were used to assess repertoire richness. OLGA was used to compute generation probabilities for all TCRbeta clonotypes that the gDNA method yielded from four donors. What TCRdb holds here is the immuneACCESS table cut down to in-frame rearrangements. Part of the clones is not present; checked against another copy, under half of the missing clones reflect an unresolved V gene, and the others are unexplained. V, J and clone size were drawn from that table, and D and trimming were deduced from the DNA. Recorded for this sample are 2,500,000 or so clones; roughly 93% of them occurred a single time. About 0.34% of the sample is taken by the ten largest.

Per the germline V gene, SGHRS is the CDR1 and YFSETQ is the CDR2. The CDR3, cysteine through phenylalanine, is 15 amino acids long. The entry retains the CDR3 DNA only, 45 bases that are in frame from base 1. The donors were healthy, HIV-negative adults who had no recently reported acute infections or vaccinations. Every donor was a Caucasian adult living in Nashville, Tennessee, USA. CD4+ T cells were enriched through magnetic negative selection, after which naive cells were positively selected on CD45RA and the remaining negative fraction served as the memory subset. After blood collection by leukapheresis, PBMCs were isolated using Ficoll-Histopaque density gradient centrifugation and then cryopreserved in the vapor phase of liquid nitrogen. Purity and quantity of every magnetically sorted T cell population were checked by analytical flow cytometry. Genomic DNA was isolated from each sorted fraction and quantified by UV absorbance on a Nanodrop 2000c.

Regarding this clone: Its recognized antigen is unknown. Base quality data are lacking; no much larger clone is found one base away.

Overall study outcomes, separate from this receptor: Naive subsets generally had larger estimated clonotype richness than memory subsets. The genetic and exposure-history diversity represented was limited by the small number of donors. Pairwise subsampling indicated that sequencing depth was expected to affect the degree of clonotype sharing among donors. Even with the large sequencing depth, rarefaction of the sorted-subset datasets indicated that sequencing was incomplete. Sampling was restricted to blood, and TCR repertoires in tissue are likely to differ from TCR repertoires in blood. Sharing across a few donors was observed for 5% to 6.5% of naive CD4, 3% to 3.5% of naive CD8, about 2.5% of memory CD4, and roughly 0.4% of memory CD8 clonotypes. Higher generation probabilities were observed for clonotypes shared by all four sorted-subset donors than for non-shared clonotypes.

The receptor's source is a man aged 18 to 30 in good health. Some clones in this sample may be carry-over from other donors' samples. Here the chain combines TRBV5-1 and TRBJ2-5; no D gene is confidently identified. Near its end, the DNA agrees better with TRBJ2-7, so the J call may be wrong. The sequenced material came from naive CD4+ T cells from PBMCs. Sample cell subset or site, as interpreted from the label and publication: CD45RA+ positively selected. The nucleotide sequence reads as follows: TGCGCCAGCAGCTTCGGCGGAGTTAGCTCCTACGAGCAGTACTTC. It translates as CASSFGGVSSYEQYF.